This is a list of T cell receptor beta chains from one sample in a study of cytotoxic CD8 clonotypes in ibrutinib-treated CLL. Some clones are missing from TCRdb's copy, which holds only in-frame ones; the method was immunoSEQ multiplex PCR. In the table there are roughly 38,000 clones, about 50% of which are singletons. The sample consisted of PBMCs, taken before ibrutinib treatment. The receptors come from a human donor with chronic lymphocytic leukemia. Both conserved end residues are part of each CDR3. Each record gives: J gene, clone size, D gene, V gene, CDR3 DNA, CDR3 protein. A D gene is named only where the DNA matches it firmly. The size field is filled for only some rows; it gives once, few, many or a size class.

TRBJ2-1 NA NA TRBV10-3 TGTGCCATCATGGGGGTTGTAGATGAGCAGTTCTTC CAIMGVVDEQFF
TRBJ2-2 NA NA TRBV18 TGTGCCAGCTCACCGGGACAGAACACCGGGGAGCTGTTTTTT CASSPGQNTGELFF
TRBJ2-1 NA TRBD2 TRBV7-9 TGTGCCAGCAGCTCTACTCTAGCGGGGGACCACAATGAGCAGTTCTTC CASSSTLAGDHNEQFF
TRBJ1-2 NA TRBD1 TRBV11-2 TGTGCCAGCAGCTTAGCAGGGGGCTATGGCTACACCTTC CASSLAGGYGYTF
TRBJ2-1 few NA TRBV5-5 TGTGCCAGCAGCTTGGAACTCGGGTACTACAATGAGCAGTTCTTC CASSLELGYYNEQFF
TRBJ2-7 NA TRBD2 TRBV28 TGTGCCAGCTTACTAGCGGGTAGAAACTACGAGCAGTACTTC CASLLAGRNYEQYF
TRBJ1-4 few NA TRBV19 TGTGCCAGTAGAGGGACGGCTTCGGGTGAAAAACTGTTTTTT CASRGTASGEKLFF
TRBJ1-2 few NA TRBV7-2 TGTGCCAGCAGCTTAGGAGCTCTGGATGGCTACACCTTC CASSLGALDGYTF
TRBJ1-1 NA NA TRBV5-1 TGCGCCAGCAGCCTCCTCCCCAGGCAGTTCAACACTGAAGCTTTCTTT CASSLLPRQFNTEAFF
TRBJ1-5 few NA TRBV7-8 TGTGCCAGCAGCTTCACGGAGGGGAATCAGCCCCAGCATTTT CASSFTEGNQPQHF
TRBJ2-7 NA TRBD2 TRBV4-1 TGCGCCAGCAGCCACGGGACTAGCGGCGACGAGCAGTACTTC CASSHGTSGDEQYF
TRBJ1-1 few TRBD1 TRBV2 TGTGCCAGCCGTACCGGGACAGCCATGAACACTGAAGCTTTCTTT CASRTGTAMNTEAFF
TRBJ1-2 NA NA TRBV5-1 TGCGCCAGCAGCTTGGAGCCGGACCAGGGGCTAGGCTACACCTTC CASSLEPDQGLGYTF
TRBJ2-7 NA TRBD1 TRBV19 TGTGCCAGTAGTACACAGGGGGCGAAGAATTACGAGCAGTACTTC CASSTQGAKNYEQYF
TRBJ2-1 NA TRBD2 TRBV5-1 TGCGCCAGCAGCTTGGCCTATATGCCGGTAGCGGGGGATATTTGGGATGAGCAGTTCTTC CASSLAYMPVAGDIWDEQFF
TRBJ2-7 NA TRBD1 TRBV5-1 TGCGCCAGCAGCTACGGACAGGGCTACGAGCAGTACTTC CASSYGQGYEQYF
TRBJ2-2 NA NA TRBV6-5 TGTGCCAGCAGCGCCTTTGGGGCGGGCACCGGGGAGCTGTTTTTT CASSAFGAGTGELFF